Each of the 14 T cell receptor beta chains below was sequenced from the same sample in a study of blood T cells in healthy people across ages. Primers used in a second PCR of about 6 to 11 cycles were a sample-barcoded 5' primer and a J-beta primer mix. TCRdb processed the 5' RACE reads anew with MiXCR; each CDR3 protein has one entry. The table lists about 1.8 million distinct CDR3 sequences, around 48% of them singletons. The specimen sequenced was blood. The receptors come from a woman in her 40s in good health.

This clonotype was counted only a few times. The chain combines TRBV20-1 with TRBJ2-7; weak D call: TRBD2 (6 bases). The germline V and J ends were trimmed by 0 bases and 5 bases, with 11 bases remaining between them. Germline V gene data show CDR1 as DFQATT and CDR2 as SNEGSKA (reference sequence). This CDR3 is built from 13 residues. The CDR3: CSARDQGEDEQYF. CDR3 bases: TGCAGTGCTAGAGATCAAGGGGAGGACGAGCAGTACTTC.

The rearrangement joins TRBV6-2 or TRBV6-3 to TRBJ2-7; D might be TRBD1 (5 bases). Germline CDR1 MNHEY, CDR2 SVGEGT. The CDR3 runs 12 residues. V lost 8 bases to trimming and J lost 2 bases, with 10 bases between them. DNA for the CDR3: TGTGCCAGCGGGAAGGGGACCTACGAGCAGTACTTC. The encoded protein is CASGKGTYEQYF.

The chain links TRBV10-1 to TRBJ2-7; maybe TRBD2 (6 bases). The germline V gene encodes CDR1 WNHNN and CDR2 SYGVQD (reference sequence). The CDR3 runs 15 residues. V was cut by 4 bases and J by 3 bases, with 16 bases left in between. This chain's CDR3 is CASSGGTGVRYEQYF. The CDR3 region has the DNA TGCGCCAGCAGTGGGGGGACTGGGGTTCGCTACGAGCAGTACTTC.

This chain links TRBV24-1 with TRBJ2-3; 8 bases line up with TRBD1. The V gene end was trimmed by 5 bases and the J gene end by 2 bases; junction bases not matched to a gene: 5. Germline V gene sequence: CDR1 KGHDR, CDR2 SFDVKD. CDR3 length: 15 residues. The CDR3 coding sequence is TGTGCCACCAGTGGGACAGGGCACATCACAGATACGCAGTATTTT. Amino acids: CATSGTGHITDTQYF.

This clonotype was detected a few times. For the CDR3, the DNA is TGCGCCAGCAGCTTCAAGGGGTGGGATGAGCAGTTCTTC. Translating gives CASSFKGWDEQFF. The chain employs TRBV4-1 and TRBJ2-1; a possible D gene is TRBD1 (5 bases). Trimming removed 5 bases from V and 8 bases from J, with 13 bases in between. Germline V gene sequence: CDR1 MGHRA, CDR2 YSYEKL. This CDR3 comprises 13 residues.

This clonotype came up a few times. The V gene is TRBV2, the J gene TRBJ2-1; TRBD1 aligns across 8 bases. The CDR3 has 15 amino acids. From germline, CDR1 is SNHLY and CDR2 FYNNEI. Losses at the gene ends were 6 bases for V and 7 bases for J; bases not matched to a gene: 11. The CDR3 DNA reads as TGTGCCAGCAGCGCGGACAGGGTAGGGCAGAATGAGCAGTTCTTC. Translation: CASSADRVGQNEQFF.

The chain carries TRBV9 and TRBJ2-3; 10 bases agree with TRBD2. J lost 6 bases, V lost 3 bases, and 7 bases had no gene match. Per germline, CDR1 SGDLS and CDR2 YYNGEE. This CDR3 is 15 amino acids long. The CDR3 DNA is TGTGCCAGCAGCGGGCAGCGGGGGGGCCCGGATACGCAGTATTTT. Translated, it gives CASSGQRGGPDTQYF.

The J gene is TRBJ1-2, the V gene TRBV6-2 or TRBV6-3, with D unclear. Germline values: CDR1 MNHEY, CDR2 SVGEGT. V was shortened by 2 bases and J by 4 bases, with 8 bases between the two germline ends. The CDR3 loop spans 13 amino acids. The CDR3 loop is CASSYEPLYGYTF. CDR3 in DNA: TGTGCCAGCAGTTACGAACCGCTCTATGGCTACACCTTC.

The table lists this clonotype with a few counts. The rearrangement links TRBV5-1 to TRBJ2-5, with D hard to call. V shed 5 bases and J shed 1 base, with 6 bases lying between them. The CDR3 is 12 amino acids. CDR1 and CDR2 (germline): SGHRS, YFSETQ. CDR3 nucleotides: TGCGCCAGCAGATCCCTCCAAGAGACCCAGTACTTC. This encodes CASRSLQETQYF.

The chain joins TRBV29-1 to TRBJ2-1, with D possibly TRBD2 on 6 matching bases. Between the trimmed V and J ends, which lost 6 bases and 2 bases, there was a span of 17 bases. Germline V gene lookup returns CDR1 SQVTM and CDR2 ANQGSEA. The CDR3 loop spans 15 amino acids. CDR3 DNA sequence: TGCAGCGTGGCCCCTGGCGGGGCCACCTACAATGAGCAGTTCTTC. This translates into CSVAPGGATYNEQFF.

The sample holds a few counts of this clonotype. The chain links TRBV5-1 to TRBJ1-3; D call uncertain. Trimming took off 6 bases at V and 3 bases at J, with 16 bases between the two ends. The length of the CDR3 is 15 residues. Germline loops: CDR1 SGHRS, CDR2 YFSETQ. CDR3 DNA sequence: TGCGCCAGCACGCCGGCGGGAGCGAATGGAAACACCATATATTTT. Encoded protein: CASTPAGANGNTIYF.

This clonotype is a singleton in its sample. CDR3 coding DNA: TGTGCCAGCACTATGGGCCCGACGGAGACCCAGTACTTC. It is translated as CASTMGPTETQYF. V usage is TRBV6-5 and J usage is TRBJ2-5; D is undetermined. V was shortened by 7 bases and J by 5 bases, with 14 bases between the two germline ends. Germline-derived CDR1 and CDR2 are MNHEY and SVGAGI. The CDR3 sequence is 13 residues long.

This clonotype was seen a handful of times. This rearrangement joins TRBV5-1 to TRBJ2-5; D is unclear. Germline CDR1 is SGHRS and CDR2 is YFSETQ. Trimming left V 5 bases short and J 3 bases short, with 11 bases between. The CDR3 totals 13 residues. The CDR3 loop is CASRSSEEETQYF. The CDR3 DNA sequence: TGCGCCAGCAGATCTTCCGAGGAAGAGACCCAGTACTTC. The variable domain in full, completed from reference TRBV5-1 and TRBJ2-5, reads KAGVTQTPRYLIKTRGQQVTLSCSPISGHRSVSWYQQTPGQGLQFLFEYFSETQRNKGNFPGRFSGRQFSNSRSEMNVSTLELGDSALYLCASRSSEEETQYFGPGTRLLVL.

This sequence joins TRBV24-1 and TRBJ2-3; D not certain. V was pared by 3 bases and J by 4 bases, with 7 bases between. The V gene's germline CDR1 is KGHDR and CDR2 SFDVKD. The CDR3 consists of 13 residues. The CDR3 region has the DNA TGTGCCACCAGTGATGGGCCGTCAGATACGCAGTATTTT. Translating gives CATSDGPSDTQYF.